One and the same sample provided the 5 T cell receptor beta chains below, sequenced in a study of cytomegalovirus exposure and HLA in healthy donors. The study ran its PCR with 60 Vbeta and 13 Jbeta primers. Method: immunoSEQ multiplex PCR; TCRdb's copy keeps in-frame clones and lacks some. This sample has 100,000 or so clones; about 80% occur once, and the top ten carry about 3%. The sample consisted of PBMCs. The receptors were gathered from a woman aged 40-49 years in good health and CMV-seronegative.

This clone was picked up one time. The chain joins TRBV5-1 to TRBJ2-4; 8 nucleotides match TRBD1. The CDR3 is made up of 15 amino acids. J was trimmed by 5 bases and V by 0 bases; bases with no gene match: 4. CDR1 is SGHRS and CDR2 is YFSETQ in the germline V gene. CDR3 residues: CASSLVTGAENIQYF. CDR3 nucleotide sequence: TGCGCCAGCAGCTTGGTGACAGGGGCCGAAAACATTCAGTACTTC. Based on the CDR3 plus reference TRBV5-1 and TRBJ2-4, the full variable domain is KAGVTQTPRYLIKTRGQQVTLSCSPISGHRSVSWYQQTPGQGLQFLFEYFSETQRNKGNFPGRFSGRQFSNSRSEMNVSTLELGDSALYLCASSLVTGAENIQYFGAGTRLSVL.

This chain joins TRBV28 and TRBJ2-7; the match to TRBD2 covers 12 bases. The CDR3 totals 16 residues. Per the germline V gene, CDR1 is MDHEN and CDR2 is SYDVKM. J was trimmed by 3 bases and V by 0 bases; bases with no gene match: 3. The DNA for the CDR3 is TGTGCCAGCAGTTTATGGACTAGCGGGGGCTACTACGAGCAGTACTTC. Translated: CASSLWTSGGYYEQYF. The entire variable domain, with the rest obtained from reference TRBV28 and TRBJ2-7, is as follows: DVKVTQSSRYLVKRTGEKVFLECVQDMDHENMFWYRQDPGLGLRLIYFSYDVKMKEKGDIPEGYSVSREKKERFSLILESASTNQTSMYLCASSLWTSGGYYEQYFGPGTRLTVT.

This clone was detected once. This chain connects TRBV18 to TRBJ2-3, with D possibly TRBD2 on 6 matching bases. The CDR3 has 15 residues. Germline V gene lookup returns CDR1 KGHSH and CDR2 LQKENI. V lost 0 bases, J lost 5 bases, and 12 bases lay in between. CDR3 residues: CASSPPGRSKDTQYF. DNA for the CDR3: TGTGCCAGCTCACCACCGGGGAGGTCCAAAGATACGCAGTATTTT.

Remarks on this clone: Its ends do not fully match the called genes, so a read error is possible. This rearrangement joins TRBV7-9 to TRBJ1-1; D perhaps matches TRBD1 (5 bases). From germline, CDR1 is SEHNR and CDR2 FQNEAQ (reference sequence). The CDR3 length is 14 residues. The CDR3: CSSSSKAGHTEAFF. For the CDR3, the DNA is TGTTCCAGCAGCTCAAAGGCAGGGCACACTGAAGCTTTCTTT.

This chain links TRBV2 with TRBJ2-1; 12 positions match TRBD2. Per germline, CDR1 SNHLY and CDR2 FYNNEI. The CDR3 covers 13 residues. J gave up 9 bases and V 11 bases, and 8 bases lay outside the gene matches. Here the CDR3 reads CADETSGRTEQFF. In DNA, the CDR3 is TGTGCCGACGAGACTAGCGGGAGAACTGAGCAGTTCTTC.